Each of the 30 T cell receptor beta chains below was sequenced from the same sample in a study of immune evolution from preneoplasia to lung adenocarcinoma. The table came from immunoSEQ multiplex PCR; TCRdb's copy has only in-frame clones and leaves some out. Of roughly 6,200 clones in the sample, almost 80% were seen once. The sequencing input was FFPE minimally invasive lung adenocarcinoma tissue. All receptors derive from a person aged 50-69 years with lung adenocarcinoma.

This chain joins TRBV4-1 and TRBJ1-3; D ambiguous. The CDR3 runs to 17 residues. V lost 0 bases and J 2 bases, leaving 14 bases between the germline ends. Germline values: CDR1 MGHRA, CDR2 YSYEKL. CDR3 sequence (DNA): TGCGCCAGCAGCCAAGAGGAGTATTCAGCCGCTGGAAACACCATATATTTT. It translates to CASSQEEYSAAGNTIYF.

This clone turned up a few times. This chain links TRBV10-3 with TRBJ1-3; D is ambiguous. Germline V CDR1 and CDR2: ENHRY, SYGVKD. CDR3 size: 15 residues. V lost 2 bases, J lost 3 bases, and 11 bases lay in between. The CDR3 sequence: CAISEVPRYGNTIYF. The CDR3 nucleotides read TGTGCCATCAGTGAGGTCCCCAGGTATGGAAACACCATATATTTT.

With respect to this clone: The junction differs from germline at one of its ends, possibly a read error. The chain links TRBV2 to TRBJ1-2; D might be TRBD1 (5 bases). This CDR3 is built from 13 residues. The germline gives CDR1 SNHLY, CDR2 FYNNEI. CDR3 DNA sequence: TGTGCCAGCAGTCAAGCAGGGCTGAGTGGCTACACCTTC. Its protein product is CASSQAGLSGYTF.

V and J are TRBV19 and TRBJ1-4; 8 bases are shared with TRBD1. CDR3 length: 16 amino acids. Trimming took 1 base from V and 3 from J; bases not matched to a gene: 4. The germline CDR1 and CDR2 sequences are LNHDA and SQIVND (reference sequence). CDR3 sequence: CASSIALTGANEKLFF. In DNA, the CDR3 is TGTGCCAGTAGTATAGCCTTGACAGGGGCTAATGAAAAACTGTTTTTT.

In this sample, this clone turned up once. Germline is not matched at one junction end, which may reflect a read error. The gene calls are TRBV27 and TRBJ2-1; TRBD2 agrees at 8 bases. The CDR3 is made up of 16 amino acids. Germline V CDR1 and CDR2: MNHEY, SMNVEV (reference sequence). The CDR3 bases are TGTGCCAGCAATTTAAGACTAGCGAGCCCCTACAATGAGCAGTTCTTC. The encoded protein is CASNLRLASPYNEQFF.

V gene TRBV7-9 combines with J gene TRBJ1-6; 9 nucleotides align to TRBD1. Germline V CDR1 and CDR2: SEHNR, FQNEAQ (reference sequence). This CDR3 spans 14 amino acids. V shed 6 bases, J shed 7 bases, and the junction held 4 bases outside the gene matches. CDR3 sequence (DNA): TGTGCCAGCAGTAGCGACAGGGGGAATTCACCCCTCCACTTT. It specifies CASSSDRGNSPLHF.

The chain's CDR3 is CAWGGGIDTEAFF. The DNA for the CDR3 is TGTGCCTGGGGAGGGGGGATTGACACTGAAGCTTTCTTT. The rearrangement links TRBV30 to TRBJ1-1; D may be TRBD1 (6 bases). CDR3 length: 13 amino acids. V was cut by 5 bases and J by 3 bases, with 13 bases left in between. Germline V gene sequence: CDR1 GTSNPN, CDR2 SVGIG (reference sequence).

The chain combines TRBV4-2 with TRBJ2-2; 12 bases fit TRBD2. Germline V gene lookup returns CDR1 LGHNA and CDR2 YNFKEQ. Germline trimming cut 4 bases from V and 8 bases from J; bases unmatched to any gene: 8. The CDR3 sequence is 16 residues long. Here the CDR3 reads CASSPRLAGEGGELFF. CDR3 DNA sequence: TGTGCCAGCAGCCCACGACTAGCGGGAGAGGGAGGGGAGCTGTTTTTT.

The CDR3 sequence is CASWTVTDTQYF. In DNA, the CDR3 is TGTGCCAGCTGGACAGTCACAGATACGCAGTATTTT. V usage is TRBV27 and J usage is TRBJ2-3; D is perhaps TRBD1 (6 bases). This CDR3 spans 12 amino acids. Trimming removed 8 bases from V and 2 bases from J, with 8 bases in between. CDR1 and CDR2 from the germline V gene are MNHEY and SMNVEV (reference sequence).

CDR3: CASSEVSGTYEQYF. Here the CDR3 DNA reads TGTGCCAGCAGTGAGGTTAGCGGGACCTACGAGCAGTACTTC. The rearrangement links TRBV2 to TRBJ2-7, with 8 bases lining up with TRBD2. The V and J ends lost 3 bases and 2 bases, in that order; junction bases with no gene match: 3. Germline loops: CDR1 SNHLY, CDR2 FYNNEI. The CDR3 is 14 amino acids.

The gene calls are TRBV5-8 and TRBJ1-1; possible D gene TRBD1, 6 bases. Per germline, CDR1 SGHTS and CDR2 YDEGEE. V lost 2 bases and J 6 bases, leaving 11 bases between the germline ends. The CDR3 spans 13 residues. CDR3 sequence reads: CASSFGGGPEAFF. The CDR3 DNA follows: TGTGCCAGCAGCTTTGGGGGGGGCCCTGAAGCTTTCTTT.

The gene calls are TRBV6-4 and TRBJ1-3; D might be TRBD1 (5 bases). The germline V and J ends were trimmed by 0 bases and 0 bases, with 12 bases remaining between them. Germline values: CDR1 MRHNA, CDR2 SNTAGT. The CDR3 loop spans 17 amino acids. The CDR3 protein is CASSDSRGSSSGNTIYF. For the CDR3, the DNA is TGTGCCAGCAGTGACTCAAGGGGATCGAGCTCTGGAAACACCATATATTTT.

V and J are TRBV7-9 and TRBJ2-4; D is possibly TRBD2 (5 bases). The CDR3 length is 16 residues. The germline V gene has CDR1 SEHNR and CDR2 FQNEAQ (reference sequence). V shed 5 bases and J shed 0 bases, with 14 bases lying between them. CDR3 in amino acids: CASSQMDGLAKNIQYF. In DNA, the CDR3 is TGTGCCAGCAGCCAAATGGACGGACTAGCCAAAAACATTCAGTACTTC.

The V gene is TRBV9, the J gene TRBJ1-1, with D perhaps matching TRBD1 (5 bases). The ends were cut back, 4 bases at V and 2 bases at J, with 15 bases in the middle. The length of the CDR3 is 15 residues. CDR1 SGDLS and CDR2 YYNGEE come from the germline V gene. CDR3: CASSSPDGGNTEAFF. The DNA of the CDR3 is TGTGCCAGCAGCTCCCCGGATGGGGGAAACACTGAAGCTTTCTTT.

This sequence joins TRBV7-2 and TRBJ1-4; 7 bases are a match to TRBD1. With V trimmed by 5 bases and J by 8 bases, 8 bases remained unmatched. The CDR3 contains 14 residues. Germline CDR1 SGHTA, CDR2 FQGNSA. CDR3 DNA sequence: TGTGCCAGCAGCCAACGACAGGGAGGGGAAAAACTGTTTTTT. Protein: CASSQRQGGEKLFF.

This rearrangement joins TRBV7-9 to TRBJ2-1, with D unresolved. The V and J ends lost 3 bases and 5 bases respectively, with 2 bases between them. Germline V gene lookup returns CDR1 SEHNR and CDR2 FQNEAQ (reference sequence). The CDR3 is made up of 11 amino acids. The CDR3: CASSFDNEQFF. The CDR3, as DNA: TGTGCCAGCAGCTTTGACAATGAGCAGTTCTTC.

The J gene is TRBJ2-3, the V gene TRBV5-1; D is perhaps TRBD1 or TRBD2 (5 bases each). The CDR3 runs 17 residues. V was pared by 3 bases and J by 1 base, with 18 bases between. CDR1 is SGHRS and CDR2 is YFSETQ in the germline V gene. Here the CDR3 DNA reads TGCGCCAGCAGCTCCACCTACCTAGGGACCGGCACAGATACGCAGTATTTT. Protein: CASSSTYLGTGTDTQYF. The variable domain in full, with the rest retrieved from reference TRBV5-1 and TRBJ2-3, is KAGVTQTPRYLIKTRGQQVTLSCSPISGHRSVSWYQQTPGQGLQFLFEYFSETQRNKGNFPGRFSGRQFSNSRSEMNVSTLELGDSALYLCASSSTYLGTGTDTQYFGPGTRLTVL.

The chain's CDR3 is CASNNGYNSPLHF. CDR3 bases: TGCGCCAGCAATAACGGTTATAATTCACCCCTCCACTTT. The chain carries TRBV10-1 and TRBJ1-6; D gene ambiguous. CDR3 size: 13 residues. Per the germline V gene, CDR1 is WNHNN and CDR2 is SYGVQD (reference sequence). With 7 bases removed from V and 4 bases from J, the gap between germline ends came to 8 bases.

The V gene is TRBV30, the J gene TRBJ2-7, with TRBD2 matching 13 bases. The J segment lost 4 bases and the V segment lost 3 bases, leaving 3 bases of the junction unmatched. Per germline, CDR1 GTSNPN and CDR2 SVGIG (reference sequence). The CDR3 is 14 amino acids. This CDR3 reads CAWSEGLAGYEQYF. As DNA, the CDR3 is TGTGCCTGGAGCGAGGGACTAGCGGGATACGAGCAGTACTTC.

The chain recombines TRBV7-2 with TRBJ2-7; D might be TRBD1 (6 bases). Germline V CDR1 and CDR2: SGHTA, FQGNSA. Trimming stripped 2 bases from V and 6 bases from J, with 8 bases between. CDR3 size: 12 residues. This chain's CDR3 is CASSLRGSEQYF. The CDR3 DNA reads as TGTGCCAGCAGCTTAAGGGGGTCCGAGCAGTACTTC.

Notes on this clone: The same CDR3 can be traced to other DNA sequences in this sample. The chain couples TRBV18 to TRBJ1-2, with D tentatively TRBD1 (6 bases). The germline V gene has CDR1 KGHSH and CDR2 LQKENI. This CDR3 is built from 12 residues. V was trimmed by 3 bases and J by 8 bases, leaving 10 bases between them. The CDR3 protein is CASSPIQGGYTF. As DNA, the CDR3 is TGTGCCAGCTCACCCATACAGGGAGGCTACACCTTC.

The chain carries TRBV11-2 and TRBJ2-7, with TRBD2 identical over 12 bases. The germline V gene has CDR1 SGHAT and CDR2 FQNNGV. After removal of 5 bases from V and 4 bases from J, the junction contained 6 bases not matched to a gene. The CDR3 is 15 amino acids. The CDR3 DNA follows: TGTGCCAGCAGCCCGACTAGCGGGAGTTTTTACGAGCAGTACTTC. Residues: CASSPTSGSFYEQYF.

This sequence joins TRBV2 and TRBJ1-5; TRBD1 matches at 12 bases. Germline V CDR1 and CDR2: SNHLY, FYNNEI. This CDR3 is built from 15 residues. Trimming at V came to 4 bases and at J to 5 bases, leaving 3 bases not matched to a gene. This CDR3 is CASSVGQGAYQPQHF. CDR3 in DNA: TGTGCCAGCAGTGTGGGACAGGGGGCTTATCAGCCCCAGCATTTT. Supplemented by reference TRBV2 and TRBJ1-5, the full variable domain reads EPEVTQTPSHQVTQMGQEVILRCVPISNHLYFYWYRQILGQKVEFLVSFYNNEISEKSEIFDDQFSVERPDGSNFTLKIRSTKLEDSAMYFCASSVGQGAYQPQHFGDGTRLSIL.

The chain has TRBV6-5 and TRBJ2-7; possible D gene TRBD2, 5 bases. V was clipped by 2 bases and J by 3 bases, with 5 bases between them. Per germline, CDR1 MNHEY and CDR2 SVGAGI. This CDR3 contains 12 residues. The CDR3 DNA reads TGTGCCAGCAGTTACCGGGGCTACGAGCAGTACTTC. It encodes CASSYRGYEQYF.

The V gene is TRBV6-4, the J gene TRBJ2-2; 7 bases agree with TRBD1. Germline CDR1 and CDR2: MRHNA and SNTAGT. The CDR3 length is 14 residues. V shed 5 bases and J 7 bases; nucleotides not matched to a gene: 7. CDR3 nucleotide sequence: TGTGCCAGCAGTCAGGGGGATTGGAGCGGGGAGCTGTTTTTT. It specifies CASSQGDWSGELFF.

The chain combines TRBV7-2 with TRBJ2-1, with TRBD1 matching over 7 bases. Germline lookup yields CDR1 SGHTA and CDR2 FQGNSA. This CDR3 is built from 17 residues. The V segment lost 3 bases and the J segment 4 bases; nucleotides outside the gene matches: 12. CDR3 bases: TGTGCCAGCAGCTTTGGATCCGGGACAGATAGATACAATGAGCAGTTCTTC. Residues: CASSFGSGTDRYNEQFF.

In DNA, the CDR3 is TGTGCCATCAGTTACACTAGCGGGAAGTACAATGAGCAGTTCTTC. Protein sequence: CAISYTSGKYNEQFF. This rearrangement joins TRBV10-3 to TRBJ2-1, with 10 bases fitting TRBD2. Germline CDR1 is ENHRY and CDR2 is SYGVKD. The CDR3 totals 15 residues. V trimming: 5 bases; J trimming: 4 bases; junction bases outside the gene matches: 5.

V usage is TRBV28 and J usage is TRBJ1-2; D is unresolved. There are 14 residues in the CDR3. Per germline, CDR1 MDHEN and CDR2 SYDVKM. V shed 1 base and J shed 7 bases, with 13 bases lying between them. The CDR3 nucleotides are TGTGCCAGCAGTTTATTTCCCCAGGAGGTTGGCTACACCTTC. This encodes CASSLFPQEVGYTF.

This clone was seen once. CDR3: CASSTPAGATEKLFF. The CDR3 DNA is TGTGCCAGCAGTACCCCGGCAGGGGCGACTGAAAAACTGTTTTTT. The rearrangement links TRBV28 to TRBJ1-4, with D maybe TRBD1 (6 bases). Between the trimmed V and J ends, which lost 5 bases and 7 bases, there was a span of 17 bases. The CDR3 has 15 residues. From germline, CDR1 is MDHEN and CDR2 SYDVKM. Full variable domain (missing parts from reference TRBV28 and TRBJ1-4): DVKVTQSSRYLVKRTGEKVFLECVQDMDHENMFWYRQDPGLGLRLIYFSYDVKMKEKGDIPEGYSVSREKKERFSLILESASTNQTSMYLCASSTPAGATEKLFFGSGTQLSVL.

This clone is a singleton in its sample. Other DNA sequences of this sample code for an identical CDR3. The rearrangement links TRBV29-1 to TRBJ2-1, with TRBD1 as a possible D gene (6 bases). Between the trimmed V and J ends, which lost 1 base and 4 bases, there was a span of 8 bases. The germline V gene encodes CDR1 SQVTM and CDR2 ANQGSEA. There are 13 residues in the CDR3. The CDR3 here is CSVEGTDYNEQFF. In DNA form, the CDR3 reads TGCAGCGTTGAAGGGACAGATTACAATGAGCAGTTCTTC.